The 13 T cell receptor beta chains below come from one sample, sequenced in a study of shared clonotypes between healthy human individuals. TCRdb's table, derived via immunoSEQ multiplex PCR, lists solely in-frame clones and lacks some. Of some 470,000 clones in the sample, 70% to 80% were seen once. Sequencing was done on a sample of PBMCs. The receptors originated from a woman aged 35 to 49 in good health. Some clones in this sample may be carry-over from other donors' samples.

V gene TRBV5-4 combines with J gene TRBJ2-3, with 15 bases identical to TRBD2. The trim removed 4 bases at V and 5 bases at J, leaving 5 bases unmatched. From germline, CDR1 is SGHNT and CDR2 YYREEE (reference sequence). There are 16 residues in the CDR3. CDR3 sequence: CASSLGLAGGVDTQYF. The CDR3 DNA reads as TGTGCCAGCAGCCTGGGACTAGCGGGAGGTGTAGATACGCAGTATTTT.

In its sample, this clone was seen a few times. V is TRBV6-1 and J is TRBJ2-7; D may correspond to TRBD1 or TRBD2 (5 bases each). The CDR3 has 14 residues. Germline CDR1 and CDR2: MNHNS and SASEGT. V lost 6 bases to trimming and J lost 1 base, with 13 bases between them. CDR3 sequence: CASRSPGPSYEQYF. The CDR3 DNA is TGTGCCAGCAGGTCACCGGGACCGTCCTACGAGCAGTACTTC.

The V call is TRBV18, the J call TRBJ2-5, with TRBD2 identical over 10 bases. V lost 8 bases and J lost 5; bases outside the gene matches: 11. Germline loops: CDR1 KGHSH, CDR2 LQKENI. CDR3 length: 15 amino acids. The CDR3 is CASLPPSGSRETQYF. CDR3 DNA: TGTGCCAGCCTCCCGCCTAGCGGGAGCAGGGAGACCCAGTACTTC.

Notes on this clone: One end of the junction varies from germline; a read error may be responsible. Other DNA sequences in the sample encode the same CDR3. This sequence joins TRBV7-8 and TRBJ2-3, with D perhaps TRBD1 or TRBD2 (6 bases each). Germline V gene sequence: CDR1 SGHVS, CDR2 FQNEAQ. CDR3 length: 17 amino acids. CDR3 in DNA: TGTGCCAGCAGCTTAGATTATCGGCGGGACATGCCAGATACGCAGTATTTC. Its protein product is CASSLDYRRDMPDTQYF.

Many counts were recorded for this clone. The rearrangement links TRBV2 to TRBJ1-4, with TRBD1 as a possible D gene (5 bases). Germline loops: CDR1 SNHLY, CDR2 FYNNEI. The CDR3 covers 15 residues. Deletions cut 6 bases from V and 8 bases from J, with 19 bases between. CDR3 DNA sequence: TGTGCCAGCAGAGCGTCGAGGGGCAGCAGGGAAAAACTGTTTTTT. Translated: CASRASRGSREKLFF.

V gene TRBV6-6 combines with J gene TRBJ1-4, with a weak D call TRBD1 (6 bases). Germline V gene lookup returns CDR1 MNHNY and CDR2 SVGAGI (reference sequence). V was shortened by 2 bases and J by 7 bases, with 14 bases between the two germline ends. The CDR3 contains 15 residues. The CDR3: CASSYGNVQGEKLFF. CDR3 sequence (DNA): TGTGCCAGCAGTTACGGGAATGTACAGGGTGAAAAACTGTTTTTT.

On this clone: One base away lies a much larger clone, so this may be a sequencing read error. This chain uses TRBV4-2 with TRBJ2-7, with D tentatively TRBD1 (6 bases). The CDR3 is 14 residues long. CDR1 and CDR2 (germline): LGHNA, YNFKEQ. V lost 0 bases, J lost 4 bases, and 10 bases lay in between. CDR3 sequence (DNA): TGTGCCAGCAGCCAAGAACGGCAGGGGTACGAGCAGTACTTC. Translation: CASSQERQGYEQYF.

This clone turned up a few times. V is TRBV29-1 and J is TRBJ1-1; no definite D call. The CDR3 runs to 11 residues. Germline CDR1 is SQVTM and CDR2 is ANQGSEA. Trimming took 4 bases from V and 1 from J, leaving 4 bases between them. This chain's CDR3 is CSVGENTEAFF. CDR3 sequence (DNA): TGCAGCGTTGGGGAGAACACTGAAGCTTTCTTT.

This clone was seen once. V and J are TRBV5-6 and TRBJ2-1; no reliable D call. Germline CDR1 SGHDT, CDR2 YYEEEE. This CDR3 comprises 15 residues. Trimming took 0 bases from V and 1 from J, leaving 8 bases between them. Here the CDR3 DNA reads TGTGCCAGCAGCTTGGGGAGTAGTTCCTACAATGAGCAGTTCTTC. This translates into CASSLGSSSYNEQFF. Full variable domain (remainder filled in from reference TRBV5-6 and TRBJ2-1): DAGVTQSPTHLIKTRGQQVTLRCSPKSGHDTVSWYQQALGQGPQFIFQYYEEEERQRGNFPDRFSGHQFPNYSSELNVNALLLGDSALYLCASSLGSSSYNEQFFGPGTRLTVL.

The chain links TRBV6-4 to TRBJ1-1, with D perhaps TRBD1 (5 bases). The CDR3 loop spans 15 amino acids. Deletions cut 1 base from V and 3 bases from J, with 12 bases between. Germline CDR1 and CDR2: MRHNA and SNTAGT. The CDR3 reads CASSDWGGGDTEAFF. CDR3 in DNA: TGTGCCAGCAGTGACTGGGGGGGAGGGGACACTGAAGCTTTCTTT.

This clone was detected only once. The chain's CDR3 is CASSYSGLDTQYF. In DNA, the CDR3 is TGTGCCAGCAGTTACTCAGGGTTGGATACGCAGTATTTT. The J gene is TRBJ2-3, the V gene TRBV6-6; D call uncertain. CDR3 length: 13 residues. V dropped 0 bases and J dropped 6 bases, with 7 bases sitting between them. Per the germline V gene, CDR1 is MNHNY and CDR2 is SVGAGI (reference sequence).

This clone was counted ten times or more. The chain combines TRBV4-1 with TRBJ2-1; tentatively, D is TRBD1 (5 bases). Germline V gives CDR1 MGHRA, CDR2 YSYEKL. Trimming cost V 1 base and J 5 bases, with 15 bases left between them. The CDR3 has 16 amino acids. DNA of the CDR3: TGCGCCAGCAGCCAAGCCCCCAGGGTAACCCACAATGAGCAGTTCTTC. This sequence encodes CASSQAPRVTHNEQFF.

CDR3 DNA: TGCAGCGTTCCAACTCAGAACACTGAAGCTTTCTTT. Translation gives CSVPTQNTEAFF. V usage is TRBV29-1 and J usage is TRBJ1-1; D remains ambiguous. Trimming stripped 5 bases from V and 1 base from J, with 8 bases between. The CDR3 is 12 amino acids. Germline V CDR1 and CDR2: SQVTM, ANQGSEA.